The 18 T cell receptor beta chains below were found in one sample sequenced in a study of a mutant IDH1 vaccine in newly diagnosed glioma. Repertoires were generated with immunoSEQ multiplex PCR, while TCRdb's copy carries only in-frame clones and drops some. Of around 63,000 clones in the sample, around 92% were seen once. Described time point: baseline, week 1 (first vaccination visit). As for treatment: pre-vaccination baseline after standard-of-care therapy. The material was PBMCs, obtained from a glioma patient treated with radiotherapy, temozolomide or both. The receptor source for this set is a man in his forties or fifties with glioma.

In DNA form, the CDR3 reads TGTGCCAGCAGTCCCCTGGGACTCTCTGCTAACTATGGCTACACCTTC. Its translation is CASSPLGLSANYGYTF. V gene TRBV28 combines with J gene TRBJ1-2; D perhaps matches TRBD1 (5 bases). CDR3 size: 16 residues. Between the trimmed V and J ends, which lost 5 bases and 0 bases, there was a span of 16 bases. Germline loops: CDR1 MDHEN, CDR2 SYDVKM.

J is TRBJ2-1 and V is TRBV7-9; tentatively, D is TRBD1 or TRBD2 (6 bases each). This CDR3 spans 13 amino acids. Per germline, CDR1 SEHNR and CDR2 FQNEAQ (reference sequence). Trimming shortened V by 1 base and J by 15 bases, and 16 bases separated the two germline ends. CDR3 loop: CASSLEGGTEGFF. The DNA for the CDR3 is TGTGCCAGCAGCTTAGAGGGGGGCACCGAGGGGTTCTTC.

V and J are TRBV28 and TRBJ1-5; D is perhaps TRBD1 (5 bases). The germline V gene has CDR1 MDHEN and CDR2 SYDVKM. V dropped 3 bases and J dropped 0 bases, with 9 bases sitting between them. The CDR3 is made up of 15 amino acids. Written as DNA, the CDR3 is TGTGCCAGCAGTTTTGCGGGGGGTAGCAATCAGCCCCAGCATTTT. Amino acid sequence: CASSFAGGSNQPQHF.

In its sample, this clone was seen once. The chain employs TRBV10-2 and TRBJ1-6; TRBD1 might be the D (6 bases). This CDR3 comprises 15 residues. Germline V gives CDR1 WSHSY, CDR2 SAAADI. V was pared by 7 bases and J by 3 bases, with 13 bases between. The CDR3 loop is CASTKDSGYNSPLHF. The DNA for the CDR3 is TGCGCCAGCACTAAGGACAGCGGCTATAATTCACCCCTCCACTTT.

The chain links TRBV2 to TRBJ2-3; perhaps TRBD2 as D (5 bases). CDR1 SNHLY and CDR2 FYNNEI come from the germline V gene. Trimming took off 6 bases at V and 4 bases at J, with 14 bases between the two ends. The CDR3 covers 14 residues. This chain's CDR3 is CASRFERTSDTQYF. The DNA for the CDR3 is TGTGCCAGCAGGTTCGAGCGGACCTCAGATACGCAGTATTTT.

The chain combines TRBV5-5 with TRBJ2-5, with TRBD2 matching over 7 bases. This CDR3 region has 15 residues. V was clipped by 4 bases and J by 6 bases; unmatched bases: 12. Looked up from germline, CDR1 is SGHKS and CDR2 is YYEKEE (reference sequence). The CDR3 DNA reads as TGTGCCAGCAGCCCCGCAGCGGGGTTATCAAAGACCCAGTACTTC. Translating gives CASSPAAGLSKTQYF.

The V call is TRBV29-1, the J call TRBJ2-7; 9 bases fit TRBD2. V dropped 1 base and J dropped 3; count of bases not matched to a gene: 10. Germline lookup yields CDR1 SQVTM and CDR2 ANQGSEA. CDR3 length: 16 amino acids. CDR3 coding DNA: TGCAGCGTTGAAGGGTTTGCTAGCGGGGACTTCTACGAGCAGTACTTC. Translated, it gives CSVEGFASGDFYEQYF.

Here the CDR3 reads CASRKGQVNTEAFF. In DNA form, the CDR3 reads TGTGCCAGCAGGAAGGGACAGGTGAACACTGAAGCTTTCTTT. V and J are TRBV27 and TRBJ1-1; 8 positions match TRBD1. Germline V CDR1 and CDR2: MNHEY, SMNVEV (reference sequence). The ends lost 6 bases at V and 0 bases at J; junction bases unmatched: 3. The CDR3 length is 14 residues.

This chain joins TRBV10-3 and TRBJ2-7; TRBD1 aligns across 9 bases. This CDR3 has 16 residues. V gave up 3 bases and J gave up 3 bases; unmatched junction bases: 9. Germline V gene sequence: CDR1 ENHRY, CDR2 SYGVKD. The CDR3, as DNA: TGTGCCATCAGTGACGGACAGGGGACGCGACACTACGAGCAGTACTTC. This sequence encodes CAISDGQGTRHYEQYF.

The rearrangement joins TRBV4-3 to TRBJ2-7; D is tentatively TRBD1 or TRBD2 (6 bases each). The ends were cut back, 0 bases at V and 1 base at J, with 13 bases in the middle. CDR3 size: 16 residues. The germline V gene has CDR1 LGHNA and CDR2 YSLEER. The CDR3 here is CASSQDAWGASYEQYF. DNA for the CDR3: TGCGCCAGCAGCCAAGATGCCTGGGGGGCGTCCTACGAGCAGTACTTC.

The chain carries TRBV7-8 and TRBJ1-5; TRBD1 matches 9 bases. Germline V gives CDR1 SGHVS, CDR2 FQNEAQ. The V gene end was trimmed by 4 bases and the J gene end by 1 base; junction bases not matched to a gene: 8. There are 17 residues in the CDR3. DNA for the CDR3: TGTGCCAGCAGCTCTGGACAGGGGCCGGGAAGCAATCAGCCCCAGCATTTT. Translation: CASSSGQGPGSNQPQHF.

This clone was seen just once. DNA of the CDR3: TGTGCCAGCAGCCTACCGGGACGGAGATACGAGCAGTACTTC. Translation gives CASSLPGRRYEQYF. The rearrangement uses TRBV5-8 and TRBJ2-7; D might be TRBD1 or TRBD2, each matching 5 bases. Trimming cost V 4 bases and J 4 bases, with 15 bases left between them. The CDR3 contains 14 residues. Per the germline V gene, CDR1 is SGHTS and CDR2 is YDEGEE.

V gene TRBV6-5 combines with J gene TRBJ2-7; 7 bases map to TRBD1. Germline trimming cut 2 bases from V and 4 bases from J; bases unmatched to any gene: 8. Germline loops: CDR1 MNHEY, CDR2 SVGAGI. The CDR3 is 15 residues long. In nucleotides, the CDR3 is TGTGCCAGCAGTTACGCCGGGGACAGCCTATACGAGCAGTACTTC. Protein: CASSYAGDSLYEQYF.

The chain combines TRBV5-1 with TRBJ1-1; weak D call: TRBD1 (6 bases). Germline-derived CDR1 and CDR2 are SGHRS and YFSETQ. There are 18 residues in the CDR3. Trimming removed 0 bases from V and 0 bases from J, with 18 bases in between. In nucleotides, the CDR3 is TGCGCCAGCAGCTTGGTACAGTTTGGGGGCCTTATGAACACTGAAGCTTTCTTT. It translates to CASSLVQFGGLMNTEAFF.

Here the CDR3 reads CASSLTSAGNQPQHF. The CDR3 nucleotides read TGTGCCAGCAGCTTAACATCAGCGGGCAATCAGCCCCAGCATTTT. The chain carries TRBV7-2 and TRBJ1-5, with D hard to call. Germline V CDR1 and CDR2: SGHTA, FQGNSA. The CDR3 covers 15 residues. The germline V and J ends were trimmed by 2 bases and 2 bases, with 10 bases remaining between them.

This clone was seen a single time. CDR3 amino acids: CASSVRGGQTSYEQYF. In nucleotides, the CDR3 is TGTGCCAGTAGTGTTAGGGGTGGCCAAACCTCCTACGAGCAGTACTTC. J is TRBJ2-7 and V is TRBV19; possibly TRBD1 for D (5 bases). This CDR3 region has 16 residues. Trimming stripped 5 bases from V and 0 bases from J, with 17 bases between. Germline V gene lookup returns CDR1 LNHDA and CDR2 SQIVND (reference sequence). The variable domain in full, completed from reference TRBV19 and TRBJ2-7, reads DGGITQSPKYLFRKEGQNVTLSCEQNLNHDAMYWYRQDPGQGLRLIYYSQIVNDFQKGDIAEGYSVSREKKESFPLTVTSAQKNPTAFYLCASSVRGGQTSYEQYFGPGTRLTVT.

Notes on this clone: The sample holds other DNA sequences that translate to the same CDR3. V is TRBV5-4 and J is TRBJ2-7; D is undetermined. The CDR3 sequence is 12 residues long. Between the trimmed V and J ends, which lost 0 bases and 3 bases, there was a span of 4 bases. CDR1 and CDR2 (germline): SGHNT, YYREEE (reference sequence). The CDR3 here is CASSLGNYEQYF. CDR3 in DNA: TGTGCCAGCAGCTTGGGAAACTACGAGCAGTACTTC.

The rearrangement links TRBV2 to TRBJ2-3; no definite D call. Germline loops: CDR1 SNHLY, CDR2 FYNNEI. CDR3 length: 13 residues. Deletions cut 7 bases from V and 0 bases from J, with 8 bases between. The DNA of the CDR3 is TGTGCCAGCAACAAGGCGAGCACAGATACGCAGTATTTT. Translating gives CASNKASTDTQYF. The variable domain in full, with the rest retrieved from reference TRBV2 and TRBJ2-3, is EPEVTQTPSHQVTQMGQEVILRCVPISNHLYFYWYRQILGQKVEFLVSFYNNEISEKSEIFDDQFSVERPDGSNFTLKIRSTKLEDSAMYFCASNKASTDTQYFGPGTRLTVL.